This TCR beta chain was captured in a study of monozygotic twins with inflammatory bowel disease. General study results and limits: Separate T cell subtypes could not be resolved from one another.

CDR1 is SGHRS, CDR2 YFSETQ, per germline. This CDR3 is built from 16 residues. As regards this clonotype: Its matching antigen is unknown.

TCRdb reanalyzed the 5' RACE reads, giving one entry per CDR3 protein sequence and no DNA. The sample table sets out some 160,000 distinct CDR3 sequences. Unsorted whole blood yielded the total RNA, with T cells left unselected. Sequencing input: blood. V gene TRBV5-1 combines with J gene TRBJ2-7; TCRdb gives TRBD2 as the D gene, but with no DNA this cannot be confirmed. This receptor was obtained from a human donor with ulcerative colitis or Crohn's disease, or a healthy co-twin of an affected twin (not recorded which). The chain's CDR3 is CASSLASSGRTYDQYF.